The source of this TCR beta chain is a study of blood T cell repertoires in COVID-19. The wider study: The United States, Italy and Spain supplied acute and convalescent COVID-19 samples. PBMCs, B-cell-depleted T cells, or T cells were the source of the cDNA or gDNA that made up the material.

Methods used by the authors: Estimation of nucleated cell counts relied on the amplification of reference gene primers. Generated by immunoSEQ multiplex PCR, the TCRdb table keeps only in-frame clones and is missing some. That table supplies the V and J calls and clone size; D and trimming were determined from the DNA. The sample lists more than 250,000 clones, around 85% occurring once. The sample consisted of peripheral blood. The source of this sequence is a woman in her twenties or thirties who had recovered from COVID-19.

The CDR3 here is CASSLSPYNEQFF. The DNA for the CDR3 is TGTGCCAGCAGTTTATCCCCTTACAATGAGCAGTTCTTC. V usage is TRBV27 and J usage is TRBJ2-1; D remains unclear. The CDR3 loop spans 13 amino acids. V was pared by 0 bases and J by 4 bases, with 4 bases between. Germline V gene lookup returns CDR1 MNHEY and CDR2 SMNVEV (reference sequence).